The 5 T cell receptor beta chains presented below share a single source sample, sequenced in a study of response to subunit inactivated influenza vaccine. One entry per CDR3 protein, called by TCRdb with MiXCR from the RT-PCR reads. The sample lists about 780,000 distinct CDR3 sequences; about 18% were seen once. The sample here was PBMCs from blood, taken 4 to 6 days after vaccination. The receptors come from a man aged 50 to 59 who received an inactivated influenza vaccine.

The V gene is TRBV29-1, the J gene TRBJ2-1; 8 bases align to TRBD2. V lost 8 bases to trimming and J lost 8 bases; unmatched junction nucleotides: 11. The germline V gene encodes CDR1 SQVTM and CDR2 ANQGSEA. The CDR3 is made up of 13 amino acids. In nucleotides, the CDR3 is TGCAGCTCCCAACGGGGGGGATCGTATGAGCAGTTCTTC. This gives the protein CSSQRGGSYEQFF.

The chain combines TRBV28 with TRBJ2-7; 8 bases line up with TRBD1. The germline gives CDR1 MDHEN, CDR2 SYDVKM. The CDR3 totals 14 residues. With V trimmed by 6 bases and J by 5 bases, 9 bases remained unmatched. The CDR3 DNA is TGTGCCAGCAGGCTGACAGGGGTTCCCCACGAGCAGTACTTC. Protein sequence: CASRLTGVPHEQYF.

The V and J genes are TRBV5-6 and TRBJ2-1; D perhaps matches TRBD1 (5 bases). Germline V gene lookup returns CDR1 SGHDT and CDR2 YYEEEE. V lost 7 bases and J lost 4, with 21 bases in between. This CDR3 is built from 16 residues. The CDR3 DNA is TGTGCCAGCGTAAGCAAAACAGGTACTGGGTACAATGAGCAGTTCTTC. It codes for CASVSKTGTGYNEQFF.

This clonotype has more than one count but fewer than ten. V and J are TRBV4-1 and TRBJ1-6, with 12 positions matching TRBD1. Germline values: CDR1 MGHRA, CDR2 YSYEKL. The CDR3 is made up of 16 amino acids. V lost 0 bases and J lost 9; bases outside the gene matches: 3. CDR3 loop: CASSQEGTGGLSPLHF. The CDR3, as DNA: TGCGCCAGCAGCCAAGAGGGGACAGGGGGCCTTTCACCCCTCCACTTT.

This clonotype showed up many times. The rearrangement joins TRBV7-2 to TRBJ2-1; 8 bases match TRBD1. The germline CDR1 and CDR2 sequences are SGHTA and FQGNSA. This CDR3 has 18 amino acids. V shed 0 bases, J shed 4 bases, and the junction held 11 bases outside the gene matches. DNA of the CDR3: TGTGCCAGCAGCTTAGCTGCTAGTGGACAGGGCTTTTACAATGAGCAGTTCTTC. As protein: CASSLAASGQGFYNEQFF. The full variable domain, with the rest looked up from reference TRBV7-2 and TRBJ2-1, is GAGVSQSPSNKVTEKGKDVELRCDPISGHTALYWYRQSLGQGLEFLIYFQGNSAPDKSGLPSDRFSAERTGGSVSTLTIQRTQQEDSAVYLCASSLAASGQGFYNEQFFGPGTRLTVL.